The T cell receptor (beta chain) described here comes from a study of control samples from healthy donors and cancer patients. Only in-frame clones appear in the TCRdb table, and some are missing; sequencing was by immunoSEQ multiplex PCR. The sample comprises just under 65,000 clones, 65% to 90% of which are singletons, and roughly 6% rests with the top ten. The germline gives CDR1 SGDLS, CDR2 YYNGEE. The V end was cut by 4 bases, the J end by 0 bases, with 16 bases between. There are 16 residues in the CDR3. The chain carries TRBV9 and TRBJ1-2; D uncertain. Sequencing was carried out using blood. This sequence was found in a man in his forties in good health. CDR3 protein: CASSPREGLANYGYTF. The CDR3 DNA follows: TGTGCCAGCAGCCCCCGGGAGGGTCTAGCTAACTATGGCTACACCTTC.